Detailed here is one TCR beta chain. Its antigen has not been determined. Per-nucleotide qualities are absent, and no much larger clonotype sits a single base away. Reading from cysteine to phenylalanine, the CDR3 counts 14 amino acids. Just the 42-base CDR3 DNA is kept, in frame starting at base 1. Clipping removes 4 bases from V and 6 bases from J, with 5 as the unmatched junction base count. CDR1 SEHNR and CDR2 FQNEAQ were looked up in the germline V gene (reference sequence). This entry is derived from a study of cytomegalovirus exposure and HLA in healthy donors (dated by TCRdb to about 2017). Context from the whole study: An earlier analysis of some 620 of the donors reported around 280 Gb of sequence data and 117 million unique TCR beta sequences obtained from some 200 million T cells. An early release that covered more than 550 HLA-typed donors contained about 300 gigabases of sequencing data and 65 million to 100 million unique TCR sequences. The genetic ancestry cluster associated with self-reported Caucasian donors included about 84% of the approximately 410 genotyped donors. The study aimed to test whether cataloging public T cell receptors could reveal signatures of past pathogen exposure. Using immunosequencing, the study profiled T cell repertoires from around 680 subjects and related those repertoires to cytomegalovirus serostatus. Besides the first cohort of hundreds of subjects, a separate validation cohort made up of 90 to 150 different subjects was used. The study combined high-throughput TCR immunosequencing, statistical association of individual TCRs with disease status, and machine learning to predict cytomegalovirus infection status. In a later analysis, previously published TCR beta repertoires from fewer than 750 donors were re-analyzed and high-resolution HLA genotyping was added so that TCR occurrence patterns could be studied. In the later analysis, no new phenotypic data were used to find candidate immune exposures; instead, reliance was placed on TCR beta sequences and their occurrence across donors. To decide whether each TCR beta V gene segment behaved as functional or pseudogenic, an earlier analysis of some 580 of the donors relied on high-throughput TCR beta sequencing. Donor age, sex, ethnicity and CMV serostatus were compiled alongside the repertoire data. Genome-wide SNP genotypes for about 55% of the roughly 670 donors were used in a later genetic analysis, which treated that subset as a discovery cohort. All discovery cohort repertoires had been generated using a single sequencing platform. Both class I and class II loci were covered by HLA typing, at four-digit resolution. Typing coverage differed by locus: A, B, C, DRB1 and DQB1 were typed in roughly 620-630 donors, DQA1 in about 500, DPA1 in nearly 610, and DPB1 in approximately 450. Roughly five DR-DQ haplotypes were handled as single units for association and clustering because linkage in the cohort was strong. Among 398 genotyped donors of the cohort, an average of approximately 240,000 unique TCR beta nucleotide sequences were sequenced per donor, around 18% of them non-productive. The paper's findings and limits, for the study overall: Because some donors lacked HLA typing at each locus, the association tests relied only on the typed subset. Presence/absence analyses assumed roughly uniform sequencing depth across donors, an assumption that may not hold. In a later analysis, HLA-associated TCR beta chains were found to be more clonally expanded and to have lower generation probabilities than equally common non-associated chains. The study listed approximately 160 TCR beta chains as associated with cytomegalovirus. Assigning TCR associations to individual alleles was difficult when HLA alleles, especially DR and DQ, strongly co-occurred. Broadly in line with IMGT annotations, most TCR beta V segments showed up in productive rearrangements about 87% or about 30% of the time in an earlier analysis of 450 to 600 of the donors. Only TCR beta chains were sequenced in this cohort, and the absence of alpha or paired-chain data limited detectable features. In a later analysis, several top co-occurrence clusters were reported to appear linked to parvovirus B19, influenza, CMV and Epstein-Barr virus. An association between a missense DCLRE1C variant and V-gene and J-gene trimming of TCR beta chains was found in a later genetic analysis and replicated in an independent cohort. In a later genetic analysis, fewer N-insertions in productive TCRs were reported among donors in an Asian-associated ancestry cluster than the roughly 640-donor mean. For the cohort, immune exposure information was limited to CMV serostatus. In vitro tests confirmed that a few of the cytomegalovirus-associated TCR beta chains recognize cytomegalovirus antigens. The sequencing pipeline was judged likely to have produced a cluster of highly shared sequence variants as a technical artifact. In a later analysis, 16,951 TCR beta sequences were associated with specific HLA alleles at a false discovery rate of 0.05. Most TCR sequences were observed very rarely across donors, whereas some public TCRs were present in many individuals. Approximately 18 rarely observed V segments, including chromosome 9 orphons, were excluded from the earlier analysis of almost 600 of the donors because counts were too low. In a later analysis, most CMV-associated TCR beta chains were found to appear HLA-restricted, with HLA associations seemingly driven largely by CMV exposure. Correlated functional status among segregating V segments might reflect linkage disequilibrium, but an unknown experimental factor could not be ruled out. Cytomegalovirus status was reported to be diagnosed by the classifier with high specificity and sensitivity in both the original and validation cohorts. A further reported finding was that TCR beta sequences accurately predicted the HLA-A and HLA-B alleles for most subjects in the first cohort. Some IMGT-functional V segments, including TRBV6-2 and TRBV6-3, could not be told apart with the 87-base-pair reads, so those segments were excluded. It was suggested by the authors that the approach could potentially be generalized to other disease states and immunological phenotypes. In a later analysis, the rate of TCR association differed among HLA loci, with DRB1 alleles having the most associated TCRs and HLA-C alleles having the fewest.

The method was the immunoSEQ multiplex PCR assay. A mixture of 60 forward primers for TCR Vbeta segments and 13 reverse primers for TCR Jbeta segments was used in the multiplex PCR. The CDR3 region of rearranged TCR beta genes was amplified from genomic DNA by a multiplex PCR assay. The Illumina HiSeq System was used to sequence the amplified TCR beta libraries as 87-base-pair reads. The published analysis was carried out like this. In a later analysis, some 80 million unique TCR beta chains were counted across the 500 to 850 repertoires, and around 11 million of these chains were shared by at least two donors. Raw reads were error-corrected and collapsed into unique sequences with a nearest-neighbor algorithm that merged closely related sequences to remove PCR and sequencing errors. To assign V, D and J gene segments, CDR3 sequences were aligned to IMGT reference sequences. For a sequence to be retained, at least a six-nucleotide match to both a V gene segment and a J gene segment was required. A rearrangement counted as productive if the CDR3 had no stop codons and remained in frame with V and J, and every other rearrangement counted as non-productive. CDR3 was defined according to IMGT convention as the region running from the second conserved V-encoded cysteine to the conserved J-encoded phenylalanine. In an earlier analysis of 550 to 650 of the donors, sequences lacking an unambiguous match to a single V gene segment were excluded. An earlier analysis of approximately 590 of the donors called V segments functional above 56.7% productive rearrangements and segregating when the between-donor standard deviation exceeded 5%. A statistical classification framework was built to diagnose cytomegalovirus status from the catalog of TCR beta chain sequences. A later analysis assigned V and J genes by comparing TCR nucleotide sequences with IMGT/GENE-DB human TR gene sequences. The TCRdist pipeline was used in a later analysis to assign CDR3 sequences and most-parsimonious VDJ recombination scenarios. In a later analysis, each TCR beta chain was defined by its CDR3 amino acid sequence together with its V-gene family, and reads without a unique V-gene family were excluded. A later analysis removed roughly 590 highly shared, low-generation-probability nucleotide sequences to deal with suspected cross-contamination and a sequencing artifact. In a later analysis, a clonal expansion index was calculated for each public chain from normalized within-repertoire ranks of inferred template counts. In a later analysis, generation probabilities were computed using a VDJ recombination model fitted to out-of-frame rearrangements, and the results were checked against IGoR. In a later analysis, hypergeometric tests were used to score TCR-TCR, TCR-HLA and TCR-CMV co-occurrence, with a repertoire-size bias correction applied to TCR pairs. A later analysis estimated false discovery rates by permuting HLA or CMV assignments 20 times. In a later analysis, co-occurring TCRs were grouped using DBSCAN, with TCRdist sequence similarity added in when clustering inside HLA-allele-positive subsets. Repertoires with fewer than 30,000 or more than 120,000 public chains were left out of co-occurrence clustering, as were several repertoires with anomalous nucleotide sharing. What TCRdb holds here is the immuneACCESS table cut down to in-frame rearrangements. Part of the clones is not present; checked against another copy, under half of the missing clones reflect an unresolved V gene, and the others are unexplained. V, J and clone size reflect that table, while D and trimming were determined from the DNA. This sample gives about 82,000 clones in total; 85% to 90% of them show up just once. The ten biggest clones cover 2% to 2.5% of the sample.

The cohort was made up of roughly 670 healthy bone marrow donors. All cohort members were sampled while nominally healthy, although unrecorded immune exposures were likely present. The donor tested CMV seronegative and was one of the 352 seronegative cohort members. Every donor gave a peripheral blood sample, and the peripheral blood mononuclear cells from that sample were used for TCR beta sequencing. The Qiagen DNeasy Blood Extraction Kit was used to extract genomic DNA from the blood cell samples. The clonotype originates from a man between 18 and 35 years old in good health and CMV-seronegative. The material sequenced was PBMCs. This chain joins TRBV7-9 to TRBJ2-1; the central 8 bases match TRBD2. CDR3 protein: CASSSTGGANEQFF. The DNA is as follows: TGTGCCAGCAGCTCCACGGGGGGGGCCAATGAGCAGTTCTTC.